This TCR beta chain was profiled in a study of patients and donors after allogeneic stem cell transplantation. From the RT-PCR reads, TCRdb called clonotypes with MiXCR, one entry per CDR3 protein. The sample carries approximately 200,000 distinct CDR3 sequences, around an eighth recorded once. To note about this clonotype: The junction differs from germline at one of its ends, possibly a read error.

The TCR was taken from a human donor who was either an allogeneic HSCT recipient or a stem cell or donor lymphocyte infusion donor (not recorded which). It is not recorded whose cells these are; they may come from a transplant donor. Specimen: blood, either unsorted or a sorted T cell fraction (not recorded which).

The CDR3 coding sequence is TGTGCCAGCAGCCGGACAGGGAAGATGAATACTGAAGCTTTCTTT. Residues: CASSRTGKMNTEAFF. This chain uses TRBV7-2 with TRBJ1-1; 8 bases align to TRBD1. The CDR3 sequence is 15 residues long. CDR1 and CDR2 from the germline V gene are SGHTA and FQGNSA.